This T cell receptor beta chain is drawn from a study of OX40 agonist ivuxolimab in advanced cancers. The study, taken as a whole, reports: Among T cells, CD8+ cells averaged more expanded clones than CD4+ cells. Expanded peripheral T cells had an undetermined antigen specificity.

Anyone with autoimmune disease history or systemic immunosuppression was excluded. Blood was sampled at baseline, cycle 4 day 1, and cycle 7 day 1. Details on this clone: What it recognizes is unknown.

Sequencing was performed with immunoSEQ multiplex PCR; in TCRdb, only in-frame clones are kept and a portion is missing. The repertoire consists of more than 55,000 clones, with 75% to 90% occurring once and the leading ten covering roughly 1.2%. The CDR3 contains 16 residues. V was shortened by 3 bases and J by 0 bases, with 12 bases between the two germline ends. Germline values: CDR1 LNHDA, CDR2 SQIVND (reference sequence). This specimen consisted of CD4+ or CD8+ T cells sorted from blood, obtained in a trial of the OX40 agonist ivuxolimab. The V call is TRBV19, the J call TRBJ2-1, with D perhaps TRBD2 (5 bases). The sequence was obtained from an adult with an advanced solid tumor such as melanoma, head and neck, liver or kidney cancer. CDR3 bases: TGTGCCAGTAGTATGGTCAGCGGCAGCTCCTACAATGAGCAGTTCTTC. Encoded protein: CASSMVSGSSYNEQFF.